The 21 T cell receptor beta chains below all came from one sample that was sequenced in a study of cytomegalovirus exposure and HLA in healthy donors. The PCR made use of 60 Vbeta and 13 Jbeta primers. TCRdb's copy holds only in-frame clones and misses some; the assay was immunoSEQ multiplex PCR. The sample has 100,000 to 150,000 clones. Input material: PBMCs. The source is a woman between 40 and 50 years old in good health and CMV-seropositive.

This chain uses TRBV19 with TRBJ2-1; possible D gene TRBD1, 5 bases. Germline CDR1 is LNHDA and CDR2 is SQIVND (reference sequence). V was trimmed by 6 bases and J by 9 bases, leaving 15 bases between them. There are 13 residues in the CDR3. CDR3 coding DNA: TGTGCCAGTAGCTCGGTAGGGGCTGGTGAGCAGTTCTTC. Its translation is CASSSVGAGEQFF.

The V and J genes are TRBV28 and TRBJ1-1; D not resolved. The CDR3 length is 13 residues. The germline gives CDR1 MDHEN, CDR2 SYDVKM. The V end lost 7 bases, the J end lost 5 bases, and 14 bases lay between the germline ends. As DNA, the CDR3 is TGTGCCAGCACCTATCAAATATTAACTGAAGCTTTCTTT. Residues: CASTYQILTEAFF. The full variable domain, completed using reference TRBV28 and TRBJ1-1, is DVKVTQSSRYLVKRTGEKVFLECVQDMDHENMFWYRQDPGLGLRLIYFSYDVKMKEKGDIPEGYSVSREKKERFSLILESASTNQTSMYLCASTYQILTEAFFGQGTRLTVV.

The rearrangement joins TRBV5-8 to TRBJ2-5, with TRBD2 matching over 11 bases. The CDR3 totals 18 residues. V lost 1 base and J lost 5; bases outside the gene matches: 13. Per the germline V gene, CDR1 is SGHTS and CDR2 is YDEGEE. The CDR3: CASSLRDKLAGVGETQYF. DNA of the CDR3: TGTGCCAGCAGCTTGAGGGATAAACTAGCGGGAGTCGGGGAGACCCAGTACTTC.

The chain couples TRBV19 to TRBJ1-1; D is perhaps TRBD1 (5 bases). This CDR3 region has 14 residues. Germline V gene data show CDR1 as LNHDA and CDR2 as SQIVND (reference sequence). Trimming left V 8 bases short and J 4 bases short, with 17 bases between. The CDR3 DNA reads as TGTGCCAGTGGTAAAGGGGAAATGAGCACTGAAGCTTTCTTT. This encodes CASGKGEMSTEAFF.

The chain uses TRBV19 and TRBJ1-2; TRBD1 matches 8 bases. Germline V lookup: CDR1 LNHDA, CDR2 SQIVND (reference sequence). The junction had 6 bases not matched to a gene; V was cut back by 5 bases and J by 4 bases. The CDR3 runs 14 residues. The CDR3 region is CASSSEDRVYGYTF. The CDR3 region has the DNA TGTGCCAGTAGTTCGGAGGACAGGGTCTATGGCTACACCTTC.

The chain combines TRBV30 with TRBJ2-5; perhaps TRBD1 as D (6 bases). Between the trimmed V and J ends, which lost 6 bases and 2 bases, there was a span of 10 bases. Germline V lookup: CDR1 GTSNPN, CDR2 SVGIG (reference sequence). This CDR3 has 12 amino acids. The CDR3 sequence is CACGQTQETQYF. The CDR3 region has the DNA TGTGCCTGCGGACAGACACAAGAGACCCAGTACTTC.

This sequence joins TRBV29-1 and TRBJ2-7, with 11 nucleotides matching TRBD1. Per the germline V gene, CDR1 is SQVTM and CDR2 is ANQGSEA. With V trimmed by 7 bases and J by 2 bases, 10 bases remained unmatched. The CDR3 length is 15 residues. CDR3 bases: TGCAGCGCCGAAACCGGGACAGGGGGGCCCTACGAGCAGTACTTC. Translating gives CSAETGTGGPYEQYF.

The CDR3 nucleotides are TGCGCCAGCAGCTTGGAGGGGACAGCAGCCAAAAACATTCAGTACTTC. This encodes CASSLEGTAAKNIQYF. The V and J genes are TRBV5-1 and TRBJ2-4, with 7 bases fitting TRBD1. The CDR3 consists of 16 residues. CDR1 is SGHRS, CDR2 YFSETQ, per germline. V gave up 0 bases and J gave up 0 bases; unmatched junction bases: 3.

V gene TRBV11-2 combines with J gene TRBJ2-7; the match to TRBD1 covers 12 bases. The trim removed 3 bases at V and 0 bases at J, leaving 6 bases unmatched. Germline CDR1 is SGHAT and CDR2 is FQNNGV. The CDR3 consists of 17 residues. CDR3: CASSFGTGGHHSYEQYF. The CDR3 DNA sequence: TGTGCCAGCAGCTTCGGGACAGGGGGCCACCACTCCTACGAGCAGTACTTC.

V usage is TRBV19 and J usage is TRBJ1-6, with TRBD1 matching 7 bases. The junction had 5 bases not matched to a gene; V was cut back by 7 bases and J by 5 bases. The length of the CDR3 is 14 residues. Germline CDR1 and CDR2: LNHDA and SQIVND (reference sequence). CDR3 DNA: TGTGCCAGTAATTCCGGGACAGATAATTCACCCCTCCACTTT. This sequence encodes CASNSGTDNSPLHF.

The chain joins TRBV6-5 to TRBJ2-5, with 8 bases fitting TRBD2. With V trimmed by 2 bases and J by 6 bases, 8 bases remained unmatched. This CDR3 is 15 amino acids long. Looked up from germline, CDR1 is MNHEY and CDR2 is SVGAGI. Written as DNA, the CDR3 is TGTGCCAGCAGTTACGCGGGGGGTGTGAAAAAGACCCAGTACTTC. It codes for CASSYAGGVKKTQYF.

The rearrangement uses TRBV7-9 and TRBJ2-3; tentatively, D is TRBD1 (5 bases). The CDR3 runs to 14 residues. Germline V CDR1 and CDR2: SEHNR, FQNEAQ (reference sequence). V dropped 2 bases and J dropped 2 bases, with 8 bases sitting between them. The DNA for the CDR3 is TGTGCCAGCAGCTTATGGGGCAACACAGATACGCAGTATTTT. Translated: CASSLWGNTDTQYF.

The rearrangement uses TRBV28 and TRBJ2-2; no clear D gene. V dropped 3 bases and J dropped 7 bases, with 18 bases sitting between them. Per the germline V gene, CDR1 is MDHEN and CDR2 is SYDVKM. The CDR3 has 16 residues. In DNA, the CDR3 is TGTGCCAGCAGTTTCGCTGGGCAGCCTATTCACGGGGAGCTGTTTTTT. Translation: CASSFAGQPIHGELFF.

The chain recombines TRBV7-8 with TRBJ2-5; TRBD1 agrees at 8 bases. The DNA end favors TRBJ2-7, so the J call may be wrong. CDR3 length equals 17 residues. The germline CDR1 and CDR2 sequences are SGHVS and FQNEAQ. CDR3 sequence reads: CASSLPHWGQVDHEQYF. DNA of the CDR3: TGTGCCAGCAGCTTGCCCCATTGGGGACAGGTGGATCACGAGCAGTACTTC.

V usage is TRBV25-1 and J usage is TRBJ1-1; D gene uncertain. With 3 bases removed from V and 8 bases from J, the gap between germline ends came to 7 bases. Germline lookup yields CDR1 MGHDK and CDR2 SYGVNS. The CDR3 sequence is 11 residues long. The CDR3 sequence: CASSDTGEAFF. Written as DNA, the CDR3 is TGTGCCAGCAGTGATACGGGAGAAGCTTTCTTT.

J is TRBJ2-5 and V is TRBV7-3; 8 nucleotides match TRBD1. The CDR3 runs to 16 residues. The germline V gene encodes CDR1 SGHTA and CDR2 FQGTGA. J gave up 1 base and V 3 bases, and 7 bases lay outside the gene matches. CDR3 sequence reads: CASSFTGQGIQETQYF. The DNA for the CDR3 is TGTGCCAGCAGCTTTACTGGACAGGGAATCCAAGAGACCCAGTACTTC.

The chain has TRBV9 and TRBJ2-7, with 7 bases aligning to TRBD1. V lost 4 bases to trimming and J lost 4 bases; unmatched junction nucleotides: 8. The CDR3 runs to 14 residues. The germline CDR1 and CDR2 sequences are SGDLS and YYNGEE. In DNA form, the CDR3 reads TGTGCCAGCAGCCAGACAGGGTCCGCATACGAGCAGTACTTC. Amino acid sequence: CASSQTGSAYEQYF.

The gene calls are TRBV28 and TRBJ1-1; D gene unclear. The CDR3 has 12 amino acids. CDR1 MDHEN and CDR2 SYDVKM come from the germline V gene. V was trimmed by 7 bases and J by 7 bases, leaving 13 bases between them. CDR3 in amino acids: CASKVYSGEAFF. The CDR3 bases are TGTGCCAGCAAAGTGTACTCGGGTGAAGCTTTCTTT.

The chain recombines TRBV5-1 with TRBJ2-7; no clear D gene. V shed 0 bases and J shed 5 bases, with 12 bases lying between them. The CDR3 has 14 amino acids. Looked up from germline, CDR1 is SGHRS and CDR2 is YFSETQ. CDR3 DNA: TGCGCCAGCAGCTTGGGGCAGATCGTCCACGAGCAGTACTTC. It codes for CASSLGQIVHEQYF.

With respect to this clone: This specimen includes other DNA sequences encoding the same CDR3. This chain connects TRBV5-4 to TRBJ2-1, with D uncertain. CDR1 and CDR2 (germline): SGHNT, YYREEE (reference sequence). The V and J ends lost 3 bases and 9 bases respectively, with 13 bases between them. The CDR3 consists of 13 residues. This CDR3 reads CASSSISRPEQFF. In DNA, the CDR3 is TGTGCCAGCAGCTCGATCTCGAGGCCTGAGCAGTTCTTC.

This chain links TRBV19 with TRBJ2-1; D is undetermined. The CDR3 extends over 13 amino acids. Trimming stripped 3 bases from V and 6 bases from J, with 9 bases between. CDR1 and CDR2 from the germline V gene are LNHDA and SQIVND (reference sequence). The CDR3 DNA reads TGTGCCAGTAGTATGGGCTCCCCCAATGAGCAGTTCTTC. It codes for CASSMGSPNEQFF.